Described below is a single T cell receptor (beta chain) sequence and its context. Its antigen is currently unknown. Clones were read by immunoSEQ multiplex PCR, and TCRdb kept only the in-frame ones, dropping some. The profile shows roughly 50,000 clones, around 90% of them singletons. The entry originates in a study of OX40 agonist ivuxolimab in advanced cancers. About the research overall: Intravenous ivuxolimab was administered to patients every 2 weeks at 0.01 to 10 mg/kg. The study reported partial responses in three patients: one hepatocellular carcinoma, two cutaneous melanoma. Study-level findings and limits: Individuals who were partial responders at 0.1-3.0 mg/kg had clonal expansion that ranked among the lowest.

This specimen consisted of CD4+ or CD8+ T cells sorted from blood, obtained in a trial of the OX40 agonist ivuxolimab. The receptor was isolated from an adult with an advanced solid tumor such as melanoma, head and neck, liver or kidney cancer.

CDR3 amino acids: CASSLTDQPQHF. For the CDR3, the DNA is TGTGCCAGCTCACTCACAGATCAGCCCCAGCATTTT. V usage is TRBV18 and J usage is TRBJ1-5; D gene uncertain. Trimming pared 4 bases from V and 5 bases from J, leaving 6 bases between. This CDR3 spans 12 amino acids. Germline values: CDR1 KGHSH, CDR2 LQKENI.